The rows below give T cell receptor beta chains drawn from one sample of a study of blood T cells in healthy people across ages. TCRdb recomputed calls from the 5' RACE reads with MiXCR, one row per CDR3 protein. There are about 650,000 distinct CDR3 sequences in the sample; 32% occur only once, and about 16% lies in the top ten. The sequenced material came from blood. All receptors come from a woman of 80 years or more in good health. The CDR3 runs from the conserved cysteine through the conserved F or W. D genes are given only for firm matches. Size tells how often a clone was seen (once, few, many) or the class of an expanded clone, and some rows leave it out.

length	V	J	D	size	DNA	CDR3
13	TRBV6-2/TRBV6-3	TRBJ2-7	.	.	TGTGCCAGCAGTTCTATGACTATCTACGAGCAGTACTTC	CASSSMTIYEQYF
11	TRBV14	TRBJ2-3	.	.	TGTGCCAGCGACCGAACAGATACGCAGTATTTT	CASDRTDTQYF
14	TRBV4-1	TRBJ2-5	TRBD1	few	TGCGCCAGCAGCCCAGCGACAGGGGAAGAGACCCAGTACTTC	CASSPATGEETQYF
17	TRBV7-9	TRBJ2-5	TRBD1	.	TGTGCCAGCAGCTTGGGACAGGTTGTTATGGACCAAGAGACCCAGTACTTC	CASSLGQVVMDQETQYF
13	TRBV12-3/TRBV12-4	TRBJ2-3	.	.	TGTGCCAGCAGAAGGGCTAGCGCAGATGTGCAGTATTTT	CASRRASADVQYF
14	TRBV5-1	TRBJ2-3	.	many	TGCGCCAGCAGCCCCGGGACCCCCCTCGGTACGCAGTATTTT	CASSPGTPLGTQYF
15	TRBV20-1	TRBJ2-7	TRBD1	many	TGCAGTGCTCCGCCAGCGGGACAGGGTTCCCTCGAGCAGTACTTC	CSAPPAGQGSLEQYF
13	TRBV29-1	TRBJ2-2	TRBD1	.	TGCAGCGTAGGGACAGAAAACACCGGGGAGCTGTTTTTT	CSVGTENTGELFF
16	TRBV27	TRBJ2-7	.	many	TGTGCCAGCAGCCTAGGGGGGGCAGCGTCATCCTACGAGCAGTACTTC	CASSLGGAASSYEQYF
16	TRBV7-3	TRBJ2-1	TRBD2	many	TGTGCCAGCAGCTTAACGAGTAGCGGGGGGGCAAATGAGCAGTTCTTC	CASSLTSSGGANEQFF
18	TRBV27	TRBJ2-6	.	few	TGTGCCAGCAGTTTATCCGGGGCCGGCCCGGGAGGGGCCAACGTCCTGACTTTC	CASSLSGAGPGGANVLTF
18	TRBV15	TRBJ2-5	TRBD2	.	TGTGCCACCAGCAGGATGACTAGCGGTGACCCCCGGGAAGAGACCCAGTACTTC	CATSRMTSGDPREETQYF
13	TRBV7-2	TRBJ2-1	.	.	TGTGCCAGCAGCCCTTGGATCGCCAATGAGCAGTTCTTC	CASSPWIANEQFF
15	TRBV6-5	TRBJ2-1	.	.	TGTGCCAGCAGTTACCGCGGAAGCTCCCACAATGAGCAGTTCTTC	CASSYRGSSHNEQFF
17	TRBV7-2	TRBJ2-3	TRBD2	.	TGTGCCAGCAGCCTGCAAACTAGCGGGAGCACCGAAGATACGCAGTATTTT	CASSLQTSGSTEDTQYF
15	TRBV15	TRBJ1-1	.	many	TGTGCCACCAGCCAACCCGAGGGGGTGAACACTGAAGCTTTCTTT	CATSQPEGVNTEAFF
19	TRBV3-1	TRBJ2-2	TRBD2	.	TGTGCCAGCAGCCAAGTTTCGGGACTACCACACTTGAACACCGGGGAGCTGTTTTTT	CASSQVSGLPHLNTGELFF
14	TRBV7-9	TRBJ1-1	TRBD1	many	TGTGCCAGCAGCCGGACAGGAGTGAACACTGAAGCTTTCTTT	CASSRTGVNTEAFF
17	TRBV4-1	TRBJ2-3	.	few	TGCGCCAGCAGTCAAGGCCACGACAGGCCCGTCGCAGATACGCAGTATTTT	CASSQGHDRPVADTQYF
13	TRBV20-1	TRBJ2-5	.	many	TGCAGTGCTCCCGGGACTTTCCAAGAGACCCAGTACTTC	CSAPGTFQETQYF
12	TRBV20-1	TRBJ1-5	.	.	TGCGGGGCGAGAGAAGGGGGGAAGCCCCAGCATTTT	CGAREGGKPQHF
14	TRBV20-1	TRBJ1-1	.	few	TGCAGTGTTAGAGATTATGCAGGGTATACTGAAGCTTTCTTT	CSVRDYAGYTEAFF
14	TRBV20-1	TRBJ1-1	.	.	TGCAGTGCTCGATACGGGGCCGATCCCTCTGAAGCTTTCTTT	CSARYGADPSEAFF
15	TRBV10-3	TRBJ2-2	TRBD1	.	TGTGCCATCACTAGAACACAGGGGCCCCCCGGGGAGCTGTTTTTT	CAITRTQGPPGELFF
15	TRBV7-2	TRBJ2-1	TRBD2	.	TGTGCCAGCAGCTTGCGGGGGGTCCTCGGTATTGAGCAGTTCTTC	CASSLRGVLGIEQFF
17	TRBV6-1	TRBJ1-4	.	.	TGTGCCAGCAGTGACCCGGGACGAGGGCTCAATAATGAAAAACTGTTTTTT	CASSDPGRGLNNEKLFF
16	TRBV9	TRBJ2-5	.	.	TGTGCCAGCAGCGTAACAGGCACAGGGCTTGGCGAGACCCAGTACTTC	CASSVTGTGLGETQYF
11	TRBV7-2	TRBJ1-5	.	many	TGTGCCAGCAGCTTAGGTGGGGCGCAGCATTTT	CASSLGGAQHF